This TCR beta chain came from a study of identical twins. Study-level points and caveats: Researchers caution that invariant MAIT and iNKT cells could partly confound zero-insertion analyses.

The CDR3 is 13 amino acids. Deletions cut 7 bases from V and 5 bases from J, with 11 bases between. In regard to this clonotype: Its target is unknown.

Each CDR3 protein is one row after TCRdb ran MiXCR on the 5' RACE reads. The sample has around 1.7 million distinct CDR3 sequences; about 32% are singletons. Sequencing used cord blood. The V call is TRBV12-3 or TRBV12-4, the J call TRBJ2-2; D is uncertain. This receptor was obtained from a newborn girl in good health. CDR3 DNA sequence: TGTGCCAGCACCGCAAGGAATACCGGGGAGCTGTTTTTT. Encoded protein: CASTARNTGELFF.